Below, 30 T cell receptor beta chains from the same sample are listed, as sequenced in a study of PD-L1 blockade in urothelial cancer. The time point: peripheral blood 6 weeks after treatment start. Here immunoSEQ multiplex PCR was the method, and the copy in TCRdb shows in-frame clones only, minus some. The table shows 35,000 to 45,000 clones, with about 90% occurring only once. Sequencing was performed on PBMCs, taken around atezolizumab (anti-PD-L1) treatment. The receptors were gathered from a man in his 70s with urothelial cancer.

The rearrangement links TRBV7-9 to TRBJ2-6; perhaps TRBD2 as D (6 bases). The CDR3 is 19 residues long. Germline V CDR1 and CDR2: SEHNR, FQNEAQ (reference sequence). V gave up 0 bases and J gave up 1 base, with 16 bases separating them. The CDR3: CASSLALAWGTSGANVLTF. The CDR3 DNA sequence: TGTGCCAGCAGCTTAGCCCTAGCGTGGGGGACGTCTGGGGCCAACGTCCTGACTTTC.

V and J are TRBV2 and TRBJ1-1; TRBD1 agrees at 8 bases. V shed 5 bases, J shed 7 bases, and the junction held 24 bases outside the gene matches. The CDR3 is 19 residues long. Germline values: CDR1 SNHLY, CDR2 FYNNEI. The chain's CDR3 is CASSTWTGRKTVTELEAFF. The CDR3 coding sequence is TGTGCCAGCAGTACCTGGACAGGGCGCAAAACCGTTACAGAACTTGAAGCTTTCTTT. The whole variable domain, filled in from reference TRBV2 and TRBJ1-1, reads EPEVTQTPSHQVTQMGQEVILRCVPISNHLYFYWYRQILGQKVEFLVSFYNNEISEKSEIFDDQFSVERPDGSNFTLKIRSTKLEDSAMYFCASSTWTGRKTVTELEAFFGQGTRLTVV.

This clone came up once. The chain combines TRBV7-8 with TRBJ2-1, with 7 bases lining up with TRBD1. The germline V gene encodes CDR1 SGHVS and CDR2 FQNEAQ. The CDR3 covers 14 residues. J gave up 10 bases and V 9 bases, and 15 bases lay outside the gene matches. CDR3 bases: TGTGCCAGTAGGGGGCAGGGGATAAACAGCGAGCAGTTCTTC. This translates into CASRGQGINSEQFF.

This chain uses TRBV7-9 with TRBJ2-3; D not certain. V shed 6 bases and J shed 6 bases, with 13 bases lying between them. Per germline, CDR1 SEHNR and CDR2 FQNEAQ (reference sequence). The CDR3 runs to 13 residues. CDR3 DNA: TGTGCCAGCAGTTATGGAGCTCCTGATACGCAGTATTTT. Protein: CASSYGAPDTQYF.

The chain recombines TRBV2 with TRBJ2-6; perhaps TRBD2 as D (6 bases). The CDR3 covers 14 residues. The V end lost 3 bases, the J end lost 3 bases, and 6 bases lay between the germline ends. Germline values: CDR1 SNHLY, CDR2 FYNNEI. The CDR3 nucleotides read TGTGCCAGCAGTGAGGGGGGTGGGGCCAACGTCCTGACTTTC. As protein: CASSEGGGANVLTF.

This clone turned up a few times. This chain links TRBV6-1 with TRBJ1-4; a weak D match, TRBD1 (5 bases). The CDR3 totals 14 residues. Germline values: CDR1 MNHNS, CDR2 SASEGT. Between the trimmed V and J ends, which lost 7 bases and 3 bases, there was a span of 12 bases. This CDR3 reads CASNEGSPNEKLFF. The CDR3, as DNA: TGTGCCAGCAATGAGGGGAGTCCTAATGAAAAACTGTTTTTT.

This chain joins TRBV19 and TRBJ2-1, with 8 bases lining up with TRBD1. V gave up 7 bases and J gave up 7 bases; unmatched junction bases: 6. The germline gives CDR1 LNHDA, CDR2 SQIVND (reference sequence). The length of the CDR3 is 13 residues. This CDR3 reads CASNAGGRNEQFF. CDR3 bases: TGTGCCAGTAATGCAGGGGGCAGGAATGAGCAGTTCTTC.

The rearrangement links TRBV19 to TRBJ2-5; weak D call: TRBD2 (6 bases). Germline CDR1 is LNHDA and CDR2 is SQIVND (reference sequence). V lost 7 bases, J lost 4 bases, and 19 bases lay in between. The CDR3 has 15 residues. In nucleotides, the CDR3 is TGTGCCAGTACGAGCGGGTCCACCCAGGGAGAGACCCAGTACTTC. Translated, it gives CASTSGSTQGETQYF.

The V call is TRBV10-3, the J call TRBJ2-1; D is ambiguous. Trimming left V 3 bases short and J 6 bases short, with 12 bases between. The germline CDR1 and CDR2 sequences are ENHRY and SYGVKD. This CDR3 contains 14 residues. CDR3 amino acids: CAISDGLTINEQFF. The CDR3 DNA reads as TGTGCCATCAGTGATGGCCTAACTATCAATGAGCAGTTCTTC.

This clone was observed a single time. The chain is built from TRBV5-1 and TRBJ1-5; D unresolved. The CDR3 totals 15 residues. Germline V gives CDR1 SGHRS, CDR2 YFSETQ. V lost 0 bases and J 5 bases, leaving 12 bases between the germline ends. The CDR3 is CASSLGLSGDQPQHF. The CDR3 bases are TGCGCCAGCAGCTTGGGATTGAGCGGGGATCAGCCCCAGCATTTT.

The gene calls are TRBV5-1 and TRBJ2-7; a possible D gene is TRBD1 (5 bases). This CDR3 has 19 amino acids. From germline, CDR1 is SGHRS and CDR2 YFSETQ. V shed 0 bases and J shed 6 bases, with 28 bases lying between them. The CDR3, as DNA: TGCGCCAGCAGCTTGGGCCCCGGTTTTGGCAGGGTAGGTTATAGCGAGCAGTACTTC. Its translation: CASSLGPGFGRVGYSEQYF.

The rearrangement uses TRBV6-6 and TRBJ1-4, with D maybe TRBD1 (6 bases). V lost 0 bases, J lost 7 bases, and 12 bases lay in between. The CDR3 is made up of 15 amino acids. CDR1 is MNHNY, CDR2 SVGAGI, per germline (reference sequence). CDR3 region: CASSYSRGRGEKLFF. Here the CDR3 DNA reads TGTGCCAGCAGTTACTCAAGGGGCAGGGGTGAAAAACTGTTTTTT.

This chain joins TRBV30 and TRBJ1-1, with 9 bases aligning to TRBD1. CDR3 length: 17 residues. Unmatched junction bases numbered 15, after V lost 7 bases and J lost 0 bases. Germline CDR1 reads GTSNPN; CDR2 reads SVGIG (reference sequence). CDR3 sequence: CASLVRPGTGMNTEAFF. DNA of the CDR3: TGTGCCTCGCTGGTCCGCCCCGGGACAGGGATGAACACTGAAGCTTTCTTT.

V gene TRBV10-3 combines with J gene TRBJ2-2; D might be TRBD2 (6 bases). The germline V gene encodes CDR1 ENHRY and CDR2 SYGVKD. The V end was cut by 3 bases, the J end by 5 bases, with 16 bases between. This CDR3 contains 16 residues. The CDR3 loop reads CAISESRLGRTGELFF. The CDR3 region has the DNA TGTGCCATCAGTGAAAGTCGGTTAGGGAGGACCGGGGAGCTGTTTTTT.

This clone has just one count. V is TRBV2 and J is TRBJ2-6, with a possible D match to TRBD1 (6 bases). V was cut by 6 bases and J by 4 bases, with 13 bases left in between. There are 15 residues in the CDR3. The germline V gene has CDR1 SNHLY and CDR2 FYNNEI. CDR3 amino acids: CASRLQGPGANVLTF. The CDR3 nucleotides are TGTGCCAGCAGGTTACAGGGTCCCGGGGCCAACGTCCTGACTTTC.

This rearrangement joins TRBV28 to TRBJ1-3; D possibly corresponds to TRBD1 (6 bases). Germline CDR1 reads MDHEN; CDR2 reads SYDVKM. V was cut by 1 base and J by 7 bases, with 11 bases left in between. The length of the CDR3 is 14 residues. Here the CDR3 DNA reads TGTGCCAGCAGTTTATTGGGGGCCTGGAACACCATATATTTT. It yields the protein CASSLLGAWNTIYF. The complete variable domain, with remaining parts taken from reference TRBV28 and TRBJ1-3, reads DVKVTQSSRYLVKRTGEKVFLECVQDMDHENMFWYRQDPGLGLRLIYFSYDVKMKEKGDIPEGYSVSREKKERFSLILESASTNQTSMYLCASSLLGAWNTIYFGEGSWLTVV.

The chain employs TRBV11-2 and TRBJ1-3; D unclear. Germline V CDR1 and CDR2: SGHAT, FQNNGV. V shed 1 base and J shed 0 bases, with 10 bases lying between them. This CDR3 region has 16 residues. The CDR3 loop reads CASSLVYRASGNTIYF. CDR3 nucleotide sequence: TGTGCCAGCAGCTTAGTTTACAGAGCCTCTGGAAACACCATATATTTT.

The chain has TRBV6-1 and TRBJ2-3; 8 nucleotides line up with TRBD2. V trimming: 2 bases; J trimming: 10 bases; junction bases outside the gene matches: 8. The V gene's germline CDR1 is MNHNS and CDR2 SASEGT. This CDR3 contains 14 residues. The CDR3: CASSEPAGGQSQYF. Written as DNA, the CDR3 is TGTGCCAGCAGTGAACCGGCGGGGGGTCAGTCGCAGTATTTT.

The chain recombines TRBV5-1 with TRBJ2-3; possibly TRBD2 for D (6 bases). Germline-derived CDR1 and CDR2 are SGHRS and YFSETQ. V was cut by 2 bases and J by 2 bases, with 9 bases left in between. CDR3 length: 14 residues. The CDR3 DNA reads TGCGCCAGCAGCTTCGGGGGAGTCACAGATACGCAGTATTTT. Translated, it gives CASSFGGVTDTQYF.

This chain uses TRBV27 with TRBJ2-7; TRBD2 agrees at 7 bases. Trimming took 3 bases from V and 3 from J; bases not matched to a gene: 2. Germline V CDR1 and CDR2: MNHEY, SMNVEV (reference sequence). The CDR3 totals 13 residues. The CDR3 here is CASSFGTNYEQYF. Written as DNA, the CDR3 is TGTGCCAGCAGTTTTGGGACTAACTACGAGCAGTACTTC.

This clone was counted only a few times. The chain employs TRBV19 and TRBJ2-1; 7 bases are a match to TRBD2. This CDR3 is built from 15 residues. Per the germline V gene, CDR1 is LNHDA and CDR2 is SQIVND (reference sequence). Unmatched junction bases numbered 7, after V lost 3 bases and J lost 5 bases. In DNA, the CDR3 is TGTGCCAGTAGTATCGGGGTAGCGGGTAACAATGAGCAGTTCTTC. It translates to CASSIGVAGNNEQFF.

This sequence joins TRBV28 and TRBJ1-2, with D unclear. Trimming removed 2 bases at V and 5 bases at J, with 12 bases between. This CDR3 is 14 amino acids long. CDR1 is MDHEN, CDR2 SYDVKM, per germline. The CDR3 sequence: CASSLVVGAYGYTF. The CDR3 DNA reads TGTGCCAGCAGTTTAGTTGTAGGAGCTTATGGCTACACCTTC.

This clone was seen just once. The chain combines TRBV5-1 with TRBJ2-7, with TRBD1 as a possible D gene (6 bases). Germline V gene lookup returns CDR1 SGHRS and CDR2 YFSETQ. The CDR3 length is 14 residues. Trimming cost V 0 bases and J 5 bases, with 12 bases left between them. As DNA, the CDR3 is TGCGCCAGCAGCTTGGTGGGGGCTAACGACGAGCAGTACTTC. Protein: CASSLVGANDEQYF. Combining the CDR3 with reference TRBV5-1 and TRBJ2-7 gives the whole variable domain KAGVTQTPRYLIKTRGQQVTLSCSPISGHRSVSWYQQTPGQGLQFLFEYFSETQRNKGNFPGRFSGRQFSNSRSEMNVSTLELGDSALYLCASSLVGANDEQYFGPGTRLTVT.

A word on this clone: The identical CDR3 is also encoded by other nucleotide sequences in the sample. CDR3 sequence (DNA): TGTGCCAGCAGCCTAGCGGGAGATACGCAGTATTTT. This encodes CASSLAGDTQYF. The chain employs TRBV28 and TRBJ2-3; 8 positions agree with TRBD2. The CDR3 loop spans 12 amino acids. Per germline, CDR1 MDHEN and CDR2 SYDVKM. The V segment lost 6 bases and the J segment 5 bases; nucleotides outside the gene matches: 1.

This chain links TRBV12-5 with TRBJ2-1; 15 nucleotides agree with TRBD2. The CDR3 consists of 19 residues. V gave up 1 base and J gave up 10 bases; unmatched junction bases: 14. Germline V gives CDR1 LGHNT, CDR2 FRNRAP. The CDR3 sequence is CASGLAGLAGGGPWGEQFF. CDR3 nucleotide sequence: TGTGCTAGTGGTTTGGCGGGACTAGCGGGAGGAGGCCCTTGGGGGGAGCAGTTCTTC.

This chain uses TRBV25-1 with TRBJ2-1; tentatively, D is TRBD2 (5 bases). V was clipped by 8 bases and J by 3 bases, with 8 bases between them. The germline V gene has CDR1 MGHDK and CDR2 SYGVNS. There are 12 residues in the CDR3. Written as DNA, the CDR3 is TGTGCCAGCTCTCGGGACTACAATGAGCAGTTCTTC. This gives the protein CASSRDYNEQFF.

The CDR3 region has the DNA TGTGCCAGCAGTTTAGGCTCAGCGGGGGCCACAGATACGCAGTATTTT. Encoded protein: CASSLGSAGATDTQYF. The chain joins TRBV28 to TRBJ2-3; 8 bases align to TRBD2. The CDR3 has 16 residues. From germline, CDR1 is MDHEN and CDR2 SYDVKM. V dropped 2 bases and J dropped 2; count of bases not matched to a gene: 6.

The chain joins TRBV2 to TRBJ2-3; possibly TRBD1 for D (5 bases). Between the trimmed V and J ends, which lost 6 bases and 0 bases, there was a span of 19 bases. Per the germline V gene, CDR1 is SNHLY and CDR2 is FYNNEI. There are 17 residues in the CDR3. Here the CDR3 reads CASSPIGAYSSTDTQYF. CDR3 DNA: TGTGCCAGCAGCCCAATTGGGGCATACTCCAGCACAGATACGCAGTATTTT.

V and J are TRBV5-6 and TRBJ2-2; 7 nucleotides align to TRBD2. Germline V gene sequence: CDR1 SGHDT, CDR2 YYEEEE. The CDR3 is 14 amino acids. V trimming: 4 bases; J trimming: 6 bases; junction bases outside the gene matches: 6. The CDR3: CASSRGSVSGELFF. DNA of the CDR3: TGTGCCAGCAGCCGCGGGAGCGTTTCCGGGGAGCTGTTTTTT.

The genes are TRBV27 and TRBJ1-3; no clear D gene. CDR3 length: 14 residues. Trimming removed 2 bases from V and 0 bases from J, with 5 bases in between. From germline, CDR1 is MNHEY and CDR2 SMNVEV (reference sequence). In DNA form, the CDR3 reads TGTGCCAGCAGTTTAACTAACTCTGGAAACACCATATATTTT. Its protein is CASSLTNSGNTIYF.